This paragraph reports one T cell receptor (beta chain). As yet, its antigen is unknown. The data were obtained in a study of CD8 T cells in Susac syndrome. General study results and limits: The TCR sequencing and HLA analysis in the study involved a relatively small number of individuals, as the study acknowledged.

cDNA came from approximately 0.5 to 1 ug RNA primed by random hexamers. A multiplex approach, immunoSEQ multiplex PCR, amplified TCR beta CDR3 across 54 Vbeta and 13 Jbeta. Each CDR3 protein is one row after TCRdb ran MiXCR on the immunoSEQ multiplex PCR reads. The data show approximately 76,000 distinct CDR3 sequences, with less than 95% seen just once and about 0.4% held by the top ten. In blood CD8+ and CD4+ T cells, TCR beta underwent sequencing. Negative isolation was used for CD8+ and CD4+ T cells and FACS enrichment for TEMRA cells. The V end lost 5 bases, the J end lost 7 bases, and 18 bases lay between the germline ends. From germline, CDR1 is SGHDT and CDR2 YYEEEE. This CDR3 comprises 14 residues.

What was sequenced was CD8+ T cells from PBMCs. The chain carries TRBV5-6 and TRBJ2-5, with a tentative D call TRBD2 (7 bases). The source of this sequence is a human donor with multiple sclerosis. The CDR3 DNA follows: TGTGCCAGCAGTACGGGGGGCAGCTCAAGGACCCAGTACTTC. Its protein is CASSTGGSSRTQYF. The whole variable domain, remainder taken from reference TRBV5-6 and TRBJ2-5, is DAGVTQSPTHLIKTRGQQVTLRCSPKSGHDTVSWYQQALGQGPQFIFQYYEEEERQRGNFPDRFSGHQFPNYSSELNVNALLLGDSALYLCASSTGGSSRTQYFGPGTRLLVL.